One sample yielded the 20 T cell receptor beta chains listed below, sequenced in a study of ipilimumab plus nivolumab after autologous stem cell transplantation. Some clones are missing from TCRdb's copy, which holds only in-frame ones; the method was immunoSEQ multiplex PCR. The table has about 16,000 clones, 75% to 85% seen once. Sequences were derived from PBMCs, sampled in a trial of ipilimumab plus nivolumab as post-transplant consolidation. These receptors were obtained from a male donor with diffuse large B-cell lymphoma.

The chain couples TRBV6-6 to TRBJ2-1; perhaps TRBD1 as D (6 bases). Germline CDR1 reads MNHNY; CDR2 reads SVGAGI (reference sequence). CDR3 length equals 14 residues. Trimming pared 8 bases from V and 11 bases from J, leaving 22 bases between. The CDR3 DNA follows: TGTGCCAGCGCTTGGGGCAGGGGCCTTACAAAGCAGTTCTTC. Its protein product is CASAWGRGLTKQFF.

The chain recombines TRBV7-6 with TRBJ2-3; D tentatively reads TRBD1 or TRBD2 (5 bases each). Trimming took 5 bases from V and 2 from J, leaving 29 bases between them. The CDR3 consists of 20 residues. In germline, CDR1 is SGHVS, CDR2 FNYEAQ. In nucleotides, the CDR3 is TGTGCCAGCAGCCCATTCCCAACCCTAGGGGACGGTCGATACACAGATACGCAGTATTTT. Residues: CASSPFPTLGDGRYTDTQYF.

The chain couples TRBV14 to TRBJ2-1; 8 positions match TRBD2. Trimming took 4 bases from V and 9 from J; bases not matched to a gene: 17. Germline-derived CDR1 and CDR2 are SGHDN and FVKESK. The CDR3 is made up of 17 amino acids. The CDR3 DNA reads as TGTGCCAGCAGCCCAAAACTAGCGGCCCTACTAGCCAGTGAGCAGTTCTTC. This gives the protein CASSPKLAALLASEQFF.

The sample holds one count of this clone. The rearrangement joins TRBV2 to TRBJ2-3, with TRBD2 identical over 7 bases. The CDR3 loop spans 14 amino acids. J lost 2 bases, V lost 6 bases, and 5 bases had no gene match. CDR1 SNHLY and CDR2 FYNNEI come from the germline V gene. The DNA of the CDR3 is TGTGCCAGCAGGGCCGGGACTAACACAGATACGCAGTATTTT. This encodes CASRAGTNTDTQYF. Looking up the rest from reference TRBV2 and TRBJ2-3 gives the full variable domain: EPEVTQTPSHQVTQMGQEVILRCVPISNHLYFYWYRQILGQKVEFLVSFYNNEISEKSEIFDDQFSVERPDGSNFTLKIRSTKLEDSAMYFCASRAGTNTDTQYFGPGTRLTVL.

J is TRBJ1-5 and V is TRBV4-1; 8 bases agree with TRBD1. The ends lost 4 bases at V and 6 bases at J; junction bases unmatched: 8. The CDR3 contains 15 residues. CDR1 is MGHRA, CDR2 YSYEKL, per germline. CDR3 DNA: TGCGCCAGCAGCCCGATGTTGACAGGGGTTCAGCCCCAGCATTTT. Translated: CASSPMLTGVQPQHF.

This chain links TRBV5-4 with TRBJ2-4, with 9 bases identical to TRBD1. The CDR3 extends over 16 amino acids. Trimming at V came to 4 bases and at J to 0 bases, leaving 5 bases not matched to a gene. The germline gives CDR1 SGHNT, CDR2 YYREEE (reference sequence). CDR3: CASSNRDREAKNIQYF. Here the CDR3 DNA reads TGTGCCAGCAGCAACCGGGACAGGGAAGCCAAAAACATTCAGTACTTC.

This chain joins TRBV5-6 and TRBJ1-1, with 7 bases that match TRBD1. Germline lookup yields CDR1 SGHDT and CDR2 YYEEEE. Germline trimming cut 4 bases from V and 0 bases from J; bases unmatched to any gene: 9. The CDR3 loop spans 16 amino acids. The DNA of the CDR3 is TGTGCCAGCAGCAAGGGACAGTTGACAATGAACACTGAAGCTTTCTTT. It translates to CASSKGQLTMNTEAFF.

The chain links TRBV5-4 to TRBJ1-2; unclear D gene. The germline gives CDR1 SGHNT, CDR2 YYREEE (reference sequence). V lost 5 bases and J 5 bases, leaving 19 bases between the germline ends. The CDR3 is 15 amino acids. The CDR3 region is CASRNNGRKEYGYTF. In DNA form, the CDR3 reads TGTGCCAGCAGAAATAACGGACGGAAAGAATATGGCTACACCTTC.

CDR3 region: CASSQERVVAGPSGTQYF. In DNA, the CDR3 is TGTGCCAGCAGCCAGGAGAGAGTTGTAGCGGGGCCCTCGGGGACCCAGTACTTC. The genes are TRBV11-1 and TRBJ2-5; 8 nucleotides match TRBD2. There are 18 residues in the CDR3. Germline CDR1 is SGHAT and CDR2 is FQDESV (reference sequence). Unmatched junction bases numbered 21, after V lost 5 bases and J lost 7 bases.

The CDR3 bases are TGCGCCAGCAGTGAGTCAGCCGGTTCCTACGAGCAGTACTTC. Amino acid sequence: CASSESAGSYEQYF. This chain connects TRBV10-2 to TRBJ2-7; unclear D gene. V dropped 0 bases and J dropped 1 base, with 7 bases sitting between them. The CDR3 is 14 amino acids. CDR1 and CDR2 from the germline V gene are WSHSY and SAAADI.

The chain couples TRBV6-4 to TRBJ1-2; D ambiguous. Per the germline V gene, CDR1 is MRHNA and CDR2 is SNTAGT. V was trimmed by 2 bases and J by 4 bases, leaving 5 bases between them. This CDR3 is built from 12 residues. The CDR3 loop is CASSDRFYGYTF. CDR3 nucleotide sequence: TGTGCCAGCAGTGACCGCTTCTATGGCTACACCTTC.

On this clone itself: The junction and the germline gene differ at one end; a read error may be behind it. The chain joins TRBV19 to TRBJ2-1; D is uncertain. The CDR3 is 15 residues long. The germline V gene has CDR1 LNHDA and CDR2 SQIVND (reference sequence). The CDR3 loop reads CASSSQRSSCNEQFF. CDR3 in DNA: TGTGCCAGTAGTAGTCAACGCAGCTCCTGCAATGAGCAGTTCTTC.

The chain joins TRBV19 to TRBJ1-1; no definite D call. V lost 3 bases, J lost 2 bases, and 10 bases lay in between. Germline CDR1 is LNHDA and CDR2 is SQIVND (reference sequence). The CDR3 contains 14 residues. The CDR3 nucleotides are TGTGCCAGTAGTATCAGGATCCGAAACACTGAAGCTTTCTTT. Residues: CASSIRIRNTEAFF.

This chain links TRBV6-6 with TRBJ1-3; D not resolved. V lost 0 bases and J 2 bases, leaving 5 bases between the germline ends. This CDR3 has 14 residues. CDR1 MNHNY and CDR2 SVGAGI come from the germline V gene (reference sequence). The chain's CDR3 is CASSYSGTGNTIYF. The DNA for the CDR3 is TGTGCCAGCAGTTACTCGGGAACTGGAAACACCATATATTTT.

CDR3 protein: CASSEAKGLANYGYTF. DNA for the CDR3: TGTGCCAGCAGTGAGGCAAAAGGGTTAGCTAACTATGGCTACACCTTC. The chain carries TRBV2 and TRBJ1-2, with D unresolved. V gave up 3 bases and J gave up 0 bases, with 14 bases separating them. The CDR3 runs to 16 residues. Germline loops: CDR1 SNHLY, CDR2 FYNNEI.

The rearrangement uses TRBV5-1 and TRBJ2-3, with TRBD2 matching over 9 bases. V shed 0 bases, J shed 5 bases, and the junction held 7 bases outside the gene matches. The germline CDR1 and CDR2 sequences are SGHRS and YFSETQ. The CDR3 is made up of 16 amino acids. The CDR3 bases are TGCGCCAGCAGCTTGGATGGCGGGGGGGCTTTAGATACGCAGTATTTT. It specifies CASSLDGGGALDTQYF.

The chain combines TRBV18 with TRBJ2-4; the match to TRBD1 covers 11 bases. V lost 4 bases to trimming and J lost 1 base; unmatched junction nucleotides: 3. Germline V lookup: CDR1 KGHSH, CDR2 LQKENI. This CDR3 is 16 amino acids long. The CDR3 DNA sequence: TGTGCCAGCTCACTAGGACAGGGGGCGGCCAAAAACATTCAGTACTTC. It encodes CASSLGQGAAKNIQYF.

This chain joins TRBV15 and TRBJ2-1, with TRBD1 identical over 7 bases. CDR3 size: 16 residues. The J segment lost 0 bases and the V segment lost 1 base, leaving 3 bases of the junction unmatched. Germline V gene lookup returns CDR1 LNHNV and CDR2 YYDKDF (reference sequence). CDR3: CATSRGDSFSYNEQFF. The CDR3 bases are TGTGCCACCAGCAGAGGGGACAGCTTCTCCTACAATGAGCAGTTCTTC.

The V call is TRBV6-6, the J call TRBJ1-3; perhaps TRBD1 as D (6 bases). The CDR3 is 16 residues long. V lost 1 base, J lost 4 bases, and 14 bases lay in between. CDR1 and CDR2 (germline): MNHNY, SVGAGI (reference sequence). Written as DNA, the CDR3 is TGTGCCAGCAGTTACTTGGGGGGGGCGCCGGGAAACACCATATATTTT. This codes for CASSYLGGAPGNTIYF.

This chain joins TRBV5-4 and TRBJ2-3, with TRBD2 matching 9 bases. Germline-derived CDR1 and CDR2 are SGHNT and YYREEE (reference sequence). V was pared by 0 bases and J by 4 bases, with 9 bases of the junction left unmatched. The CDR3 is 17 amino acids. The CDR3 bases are TGTGCCAGCAGCTTGGAGGATAGGCTAGCGGGGCCAGATACGCAGTATTTT. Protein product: CASSLEDRLAGPDTQYF.